Described below is a single T cell receptor beta chain sequence and its context. The antigen is not known. This sample's time point: baseline pretreatment blood. The treatment denotes: 15 Gy SBRT to primary tumor, nephrectomy 4 weeks later. Radiation-treated patients gave blood at baseline, week 2 and week 4. The data were taken from a study of radiation and T cells in renal cell carcinoma. Study summary: Nephrectomy followed 15 Gy stereotactic body radiation by 4 weeks.

Only in-frame clones appear in the TCRdb table, and some are missing; sequencing was by immunoSEQ multiplex PCR. The table records roughly 120,000 clones, roughly 80% of them present only once. The study, taken as a whole, reports: Pretreatment tumor biopsies were lacking, so baseline clonotypes are unknown. Top tumor clonotypes rose in blood 2 weeks post-radiation, then contracted.

The CDR3 contains 15 residues. Looked up from germline, CDR1 is SQVTM and CDR2 is ANQGSEA. After removal of 3 bases from V and 0 bases from J, the junction contained 6 bases not matched to a gene. The receptor's source is a woman aged 60-70 years with renal cell carcinoma. Sequenced here: blood, sampled from a patient whose treatment included radiotherapy and nephrectomy. The V and J genes are TRBV29-1 and TRBJ2-3; 7 bases map to TRBD2. CDR3 nucleotides: TGCAGCGTTGACGTACTAGCGACTAGCACAGATACGCAGTATTTT. Protein product: CSVDVLATSTDTQYF.